The 21 T cell receptor beta chains below were found in one sample sequenced in a study of T cell clonotyping in hematopoietic cell transplantation. Time point here: recipient sample about 28 days before transplant, after cytoreduction. This table comes from immunoSEQ multiplex PCR, and its TCRdb copy is limited to in-frame clones, with some not included. The sample holds approximately 41,000 clones, around 84% seen once. The sample in question was peripheral blood mononuclear cells, obtained before stem cell transplant. Every receptor here comes from a man aged 60-69 years with acute myeloid leukemia. Some clones in this sample may be carry-over from other donors' samples.

The chain carries TRBV4-3 and TRBJ1-2; the match to TRBD1 covers 8 bases. Trimming took 0 bases from V and 7 from J; bases not matched to a gene: 4. This CDR3 is built from 14 residues. The germline CDR1 and CDR2 sequences are LGHNA and YSLEER. CDR3 coding DNA: TGCGCCAGCAGCCAAGATGGCAGGGGGCTTGGCTACACCTTC. Encoded protein: CASSQDGRGLGYTF.

The chain is built from TRBV28 and TRBJ2-7, with D perhaps given as TRBD1 or TRBD2 (5 bases each). Germline-derived CDR1 and CDR2 are MDHEN and SYDVKM. V lost 2 bases and J 2 bases, leaving 7 bases between the germline ends. The CDR3 consists of 13 residues. CDR3 protein: CASSLPGPYEQYF. CDR3 DNA: TGTGCCAGCAGTTTACCGGGGCCCTACGAGCAGTACTTC.

This clone turned up a few times. V and J are TRBV6-1 and TRBJ1-5, with D uncertain. This CDR3 has 14 amino acids. Between the trimmed V and J ends, which lost 0 bases and 1 base, there was a span of 4 bases. CDR1 and CDR2 (germline): MNHNS, SASEGT. The CDR3 region has the DNA TGTGCCAGCAGTGAAGCGGGAAGCAATCAGCCCCAGCATTTT. This gives the protein CASSEAGSNQPQHF.

The chain carries TRBV6-5 and TRBJ1-1, with D maybe TRBD1 (5 bases). The CDR3 extends over 15 amino acids. Trimming removed 7 bases at V and 3 bases at J, with 18 bases between. Germline CDR1 and CDR2: MNHEY and SVGAGI. The CDR3 here is CASTPKRGADTEAFF. In DNA, the CDR3 is TGTGCCAGCACCCCTAAGCGCGGGGCCGACACTGAAGCTTTCTTT.

This sequence joins TRBV7-9 and TRBJ2-5; no clear D gene. CDR1 is SEHNR, CDR2 FQNEAQ, per germline (reference sequence). The CDR3 has 14 residues. Trimming stripped 5 bases from V and 2 bases from J, with 12 bases between. The DNA for the CDR3 is TGTGCCAGCAGCCTTCACAGATCTCAAGAGACCCAGTACTTC. Amino acids: CASSLHRSQETQYF.

This sequence joins TRBV7-9 and TRBJ2-3, with 11 bases identical to TRBD2. Germline CDR1 reads SEHNR; CDR2 reads FQNEAQ (reference sequence). The CDR3 covers 15 residues. V lost 10 bases, J lost 4 bases, and 10 bases stayed unmatched. The CDR3 reads CANSFSSGGADTQYF. The CDR3 nucleotides are TGTGCCAATTCCTTTAGTAGCGGGGGGGCAGATACGCAGTATTTT. The complete variable domain, with remaining parts taken from reference TRBV7-9 and TRBJ2-3, reads DTGVSQNPRHKITKRGQNVTFRCDPISEHNRLYWYRQTLGQGPEFLTYFQNEAQLEKSRLLSDRFSAERPKGSFSTLEIQRTEQGDSAMYLCANSFSSGGADTQYFGPGTRLTVL.

This chain joins TRBV12-5 and TRBJ2-2; the D gene is possibly TRBD1 (6 bases). Trimming pared 6 bases from V and 2 bases from J, leaving 13 bases between. Germline V gene sequence: CDR1 LGHNT, CDR2 FRNRAP. The CDR3 is 15 amino acids. CDR3 sequence: CASGWDTGNTGELFF. Here the CDR3 DNA reads TGTGCTAGTGGCTGGGACACCGGAAACACCGGGGAGCTGTTTTTT.

Only one count was recorded for this clone. The V call is TRBV19, the J call TRBJ2-4; perhaps TRBD1 as D (5 bases). Germline V gene data show CDR1 as LNHDA and CDR2 as SQIVND (reference sequence). The CDR3 consists of 12 residues. The V and J ends lost 3 bases and 9 bases respectively, with 9 bases between them. The CDR3 protein is CASSIGRVIQYF. The CDR3 region has the DNA TGTGCCAGTAGTATTGGCAGGGTCATTCAGTACTTC.

The chain recombines TRBV19 with TRBJ1-5, with D possibly TRBD1 on 6 matching bases. V lost 7 bases to trimming and J lost 3 bases, with 25 bases between them. This CDR3 contains 18 residues. Germline CDR1 is LNHDA and CDR2 is SQIVND (reference sequence). The CDR3, as DNA: TGTGCCAGTAATAATCCTTGGGGGGGGCAGGAGAACAATCAGCCCCAGCATTTT. Residues: CASNNPWGGQENNQPQHF.

CDR3 in DNA: TGTGCCAGCAGCTTAGACCGGAACCAAGAGACCCAGTACTTC. Protein sequence: CASSLDRNQETQYF. V usage is TRBV7-6 and J usage is TRBJ2-5; no firm D call. The CDR3 consists of 14 residues. The V gene's germline CDR1 is SGHVS and CDR2 FNYEAQ. V was pared by 1 base and J by 0 bases, with 6 bases between. The full variable domain, rest sourced from reference TRBV7-6 and TRBJ2-5, is GAGVSQSPRYKVTKRGQDVALRCDPISGHVSLYWYRQALGQGPEFLTYFNYEAQQDKSGLPNDRFSAERPEGSISTLTIQRTEQRDSAMYRCASSLDRNQETQYFGPGTRLLVL.

The chain joins TRBV6-1 to TRBJ2-7; D is undetermined. CDR3 length: 16 residues. Germline assignment: CDR1 MNHNS and CDR2 SASEGT. V was cut by 1 base and J by 0 bases, with 13 bases left in between. In nucleotides, the CDR3 is TGTGCCAGCAGTGAAGTAAGTCAGACGCCCTCCTACGAGCAGTACTTC. Translated: CASSEVSQTPSYEQYF.

The gene calls are TRBV7-6 and TRBJ2-1; 7 bases match TRBD1. The CDR3 length is 15 residues. The trim removed 3 bases at V and 0 bases at J, leaving 2 bases unmatched. CDR1 is SGHVS, CDR2 FNYEAQ, per germline. The CDR3 DNA reads TGTGCCAGCAGCTTTGACAGGGACTCCTACAATGAGCAGTTCTTC. Amino acids: CASSFDRDSYNEQFF.

The chain is built from TRBV19 and TRBJ1-6; maybe TRBD1 (6 bases). Trimming took 7 bases from V and 8 from J, leaving 12 bases between them. The CDR3 is 13 amino acids. The germline V gene encodes CDR1 LNHDA and CDR2 SQIVND (reference sequence). The DNA for the CDR3 is TGTGCCAGTATGAGGGGGGGAGATTCACCCCTCCACTTT. This translates into CASMRGGDSPLHF. The whole variable domain, remainder taken from reference TRBV19 and TRBJ1-6, is DGGITQSPKYLFRKEGQNVTLSCEQNLNHDAMYWYRQDPGQGLRLIYYSQIVNDFQKGDIAEGYSVSREKKESFPLTVTSAQKNPTAFYLCASMRGGDSPLHFGNGTRLTVT.

In its sample, this clone was seen once. V gene TRBV27 combines with J gene TRBJ2-3; D may be TRBD2 (5 bases). CDR1 MNHEY and CDR2 SMNVEV come from the germline V gene (reference sequence). V shed 5 bases and J shed 0 bases, with 18 bases lying between them. CDR3 size: 17 residues. The CDR3 sequence is CASSPRGVWTSTDTQYF. CDR3 nucleotides: TGTGCCAGCAGTCCCCGAGGAGTTTGGACTAGCACAGATACGCAGTATTTT.

This clone was seen only once. The chain links TRBV6-5 to TRBJ2-2; D is undetermined. Germline CDR1 reads MNHEY; CDR2 reads SVGAGI. The CDR3 runs 12 residues. V was cut by 4 bases and J by 5 bases, with 5 bases left in between. The CDR3 sequence is CASSSLTGELFF. CDR3 DNA sequence: TGTGCCAGCAGTTCACTTACCGGGGAGCTGTTTTTT.

CDR3 DNA: TGTGCCTGGAGTGTACTAGGGACAGGGAATGAAAAACTGTTTTTT. Translation: CAWSVLGTGNEKLFF. V is TRBV30 and J is TRBJ1-4; 9 nucleotides agree with TRBD1. Per the germline V gene, CDR1 is GTSNPN and CDR2 is SVGIG (reference sequence). V was pared by 0 bases and J by 5 bases, with 4 bases of the junction left unmatched. CDR3 size: 15 residues. Combining the CDR3 with reference TRBV30 and TRBJ1-4 gives the whole variable domain SQTIHQWPATLVQPVGSPLSLECTVEGTSNPNLYWYRQAAGRGLQLLFYSVGIGQISSEVPQNLSASRPQDRQFILSSKKLLLSDSGFYLCAWSVLGTGNEKLFFGSGTQLSVL.

This clone was seen a few times. The CDR3 DNA reads as TGTGCCAGTAGTACAGGGACAGGGCCTGATCAGCCCCAGCATTTT. Residues: CASSTGTGPDQPQHF. The chain employs TRBV19 and TRBJ1-5; 9 bases line up with TRBD1. Looked up from germline, CDR1 is LNHDA and CDR2 is SQIVND (reference sequence). The length of the CDR3 is 15 residues. V was clipped by 4 bases and J by 5 bases; unmatched bases: 6.

The chain couples TRBV18 to TRBJ1-6, with D perhaps TRBD1 (6 bases). Germline loops: CDR1 KGHSH, CDR2 LQKENI. This CDR3 has 14 residues. V was trimmed by 5 bases and J by 8 bases, leaving 13 bases between them. The CDR3 spells CASSDTGSDSPLHF. The CDR3 DNA sequence: TGTGCCAGCTCAGACACAGGGAGTGATTCACCCCTCCACTTT.

This clone occurred a few times. CDR3 region: CASSPQQGLGYGYTF. CDR3 DNA: TGTGCCAGCAGCCCACAACAGGGCCTCGGGTATGGCTACACCTTC. V and J are TRBV7-2 and TRBJ1-2; possibly TRBD1 for D (6 bases). V was cut by 5 bases and J by 5 bases, with 18 bases left in between. CDR1 and CDR2 from the germline V gene are SGHTA and FQGNSA. This CDR3 has 15 residues.

The rearrangement joins TRBV6-6 to TRBJ2-2; possibly TRBD1 for D (5 bases). The CDR3 runs to 14 residues. The germline gives CDR1 MNHNY, CDR2 SVGAGI (reference sequence). The V gene lost 5 bases and the J gene lost 0 bases, with 7 bases spanning the gap. The CDR3 spells CASSGQTNTGELFF. The CDR3 nucleotides read TGTGCCAGCAGTGGACAAACGAACACCGGGGAGCTGTTTTTT.

The chain recombines TRBV27 with TRBJ2-7; D unclear. Trimming cost V 3 bases and J 0 bases, with 3 bases left between them. Germline-derived CDR1 and CDR2 are MNHEY and SMNVEV (reference sequence). This CDR3 region has 12 residues. CDR3: CASSFNSYEQYF. CDR3 nucleotide sequence: TGTGCCAGCAGTTTCAACTCCTACGAGCAGTACTTC.